The rows below give T cell receptor beta chains drawn from one sample of a study of cytomegalovirus exposure and HLA in healthy donors. The protocol was immunoSEQ multiplex PCR, while the TCRdb copy is restricted to in-frame clones and leaves out a portion. The sample lists about 130,000 clones, around 80% occurring once. What was sequenced was PBMCs. These receptors came from a middle-aged woman in good health and CMV-seronegative. Each CDR3 is given with its conserved first and last residue. D genes are given only for firm matches. The size field is filled for only some rows; it gives once, few, many or a size class.

v_gene: TRBV5-1; abundance: once; d_gene: TRBD2; j_gene: TRBJ2-7; len: 15; CDR3aa: CASSLSGSEGLEQYF; CDR3nt: TGCGCCAGCAGCTTGAGCGGGAGCGAGGGGCTCGAGCAGTACTTC
v_gene: TRBV27; abundance: NA; d_gene: NA; j_gene: TRBJ2-7; len: 11; CDR3aa: CASSSGWEQYF; CDR3nt: TGTGCCAGCAGTTCTGGCTGGGAGCAGTACTTC
v_gene: TRBV7-9; abundance: NA; d_gene: TRBD1; j_gene: TRBJ1-2; len: 15; CDR3aa: CASSLSGQMNYGYTF; CDR3nt: TGTGCCAGCAGCTTATCGGGACAGATGAACTATGGCTACACCTTC
v_gene: TRBV4-2; abundance: NA; d_gene: TRBD1; j_gene: TRBJ2-7; len: 14; CDR3aa: CASSQPGQGGEQYF; CDR3nt: TGTGCCAGCAGCCAACCCGGACAGGGGGGCGAGCAGTACTTC
v_gene: TRBV4-3; abundance: few; d_gene: NA; j_gene: TRBJ1-1; len: 18; CDR3aa: CASSQEGEGGAMGTEAFF; CDR3nt: TGCGCCAGCAGCCAAGAAGGGGAGGGAGGCGCGATGGGAACTGAAGCTTTCTTT
v_gene: TRBV29-1; abundance: NA; d_gene: NA; j_gene: TRBJ2-5; len: 15; CDR3aa: CSVEPLSRGQETQYF; CDR3nt: TGCAGCGTTGAGCCCCTGAGCCGGGGGCAAGAGACCCAGTACTTC
v_gene: TRBV4-2; abundance: NA; d_gene: TRBD2; j_gene: TRBJ2-7; len: 15; CDR3aa: CASSQGGLAGVEQYF; CDR3nt: TGTGCCAGCAGCCAAGGGGGACTAGCGGGAGTCGAGCAGTACTTC
v_gene: TRBV7-2; abundance: NA; d_gene: NA; j_gene: TRBJ2-2; len: 13; CDR3aa: CASSRGASGELFF; CDR3nt: TGTGCCAGCAGCCGGGGGGCTAGCGGGGAGCTGTTTTTT
v_gene: TRBV5-1; abundance: few; d_gene: NA; j_gene: TRBJ1-4; len: 16; CDR3aa: CASSLDGRTTNEKLFF; CDR3nt: TGCGCCAGCAGCTTGGATGGGAGGACAACTAATGAAAAACTGTTTTTT
v_gene: TRBV7-3; abundance: NA; d_gene: NA; j_gene: TRBJ1-1; len: 13; CDR3aa: CASSSTGTTEAFF; CDR3nt: TGTGCCAGCAGCTCAACAGGGACTACTGAAGCTTTCTTT
v_gene: TRBV27; abundance: NA; d_gene: TRBD1; j_gene: TRBJ2-2; len: 14; CDR3aa: CASWGQLRSGELFF; CDR3nt: TGTGCCAGCTGGGGACAGCTAAGGTCCGGGGAGCTGTTTTTT
v_gene: TRBV6-5; abundance: many; d_gene: TRBD1; j_gene: TRBJ1-2; len: 15; CDR3aa: CASRYRGLGLYGYTF; CDR3nt: TGTGCCAGCCGTTACAGGGGGCTTGGACTCTATGGCTACACCTTC
v_gene: TRBV4-3; abundance: few; d_gene: NA; j_gene: TRBJ1-1; len: 14; CDR3aa: CASSQDPLNTEAFF; CDR3nt: TGCGCCAGCAGCCAAGATCCCCTCAACACTGAAGCTTTCTTT
v_gene: TRBV7-6; abundance: NA; d_gene: TRBD1; j_gene: TRBJ1-4; len: 17; CDR3aa: CASSLAAGTGINEKLFF; CDR3nt: TGTGCCAGCAGCTTAGCGGCTGGGACAGGGATAAATGAAAAACTGTTTTTT
v_gene: TRBV4-3; abundance: NA; d_gene: NA; j_gene: TRBJ2-2; len: 15; CDR3aa: CSSSQDEGSPGELFF; CDR3nt: TGCTCCAGCAGCCAAGATGAGGGATCCCCCGGGGAGCTGTTTTTT
v_gene: TRBV6-1; abundance: NA; d_gene: TRBD1; j_gene: TRBJ2-7; len: 15; CDR3aa: CASSGAGQGIHEQYF; CDR3nt: TGTGCCAGCAGTGGCGCGGGACAGGGGATCCACGAGCAGTACTTC
v_gene: TRBV4-3; abundance: NA; d_gene: NA; j_gene: TRBJ1-1; len: 13; CDR3aa: CASSQVRGTEAFF; CDR3nt: TGCGCCAGCAGCCAAGTTAGGGGCACTGAAGCTTTCTTT
v_gene: TRBV19; abundance: NA; d_gene: NA; j_gene: TRBJ1-3; len: 15; CDR3aa: CASSMGHSSGNTIYF; CDR3nt: TGTGCCAGTAGCATGGGACATTCCTCTGGAAACACCATATATTTT
v_gene: TRBV6-5; abundance: NA; d_gene: TRBD1; j_gene: TRBJ2-5; len: 15; CDR3aa: CASRRQGRGKEAQYF; CDR3nt: TGTGCCAGCAGGAGACAGGGTAGGGGAAAAGAGGCCCAGTACTTC
v_gene: TRBV5-6; abundance: many; d_gene: TRBD1; j_gene: TRBJ2-1; len: 16; CDR3aa: CASSPGQDSSYNEQFF; CDR3nt: TGTGCCAGCAGCCCGGGACAGGATAGCTCCTACAATGAGCAGTTCTTC
v_gene: TRBV11-3; abundance: NA; d_gene: TRBD2; j_gene: TRBJ2-2; len: 19; CDR3aa: CASSLGLAGGLRDTGELFF; CDR3nt: TGTGCCAGCAGCCTCGGACTAGCGGGAGGGCTGAGGGACACCGGGGAGCTGTTTTTT
v_gene: TRBV23-1; abundance: NA; d_gene: NA; j_gene: TRBJ2-2; len: 15; CDR3aa: CASSQDIANTGELFF; CDR3nt: TGCGCCAGCAGTCAGGACATTGCGAACACCGGGGAGCTGTTTTTT
v_gene: TRBV6-5; abundance: few; d_gene: NA; j_gene: TRBJ1-3; len: 15; CDR3aa: CASSYSSGTGNTIYF; CDR3nt: TGTGCCAGCAGTTACTCTTCCGGGACTGGAAACACCATATATTTT
v_gene: TRBV7-3; abundance: NA; d_gene: NA; j_gene: TRBJ2-1; len: 15; CDR3aa: CASSSGSPAVAEQFF; CDR3nt: TGTGCCAGCAGCTCCGGGTCCCCCGCGGTGGCTGAGCAGTTCTTC
v_gene: TRBV10-3; abundance: NA; d_gene: TRBD1; j_gene: TRBJ2-5; len: 13; CDR3aa: CAIKGDRHETQYF; CDR3nt: TGTGCCATCAAGGGGGACAGGCACGAGACCCAGTACTTC
v_gene: TRBV6-1; abundance: NA; d_gene: TRBD1; j_gene: TRBJ2-5; len: 16; CDR3aa: CASSEQYRTGQETQYF; CDR3nt: TGTGCCAGCAGTGAACAGTATCGGACAGGGCAAGAGACCCAGTACTTC
v_gene: TRBV6-1; abundance: NA; d_gene: TRBD1; j_gene: TRBJ1-1; len: 12; CDR3aa: CASSATGGEAFF; CDR3nt: TGTGCCAGCAGTGCGACAGGGGGGGAAGCTTTCTTT
v_gene: TRBV7-9; abundance: NA; d_gene: TRBD2; j_gene: TRBJ2-5; len: 15; CDR3aa: CASSLWSGGQETQYF; CDR3nt: TGTGCCAGCAGCTTATGGAGCGGGGGACAAGAGACCCAGTACTTC
v_gene: TRBV2; abundance: NA; d_gene: NA; j_gene: TRBJ2-1; len: 14; CDR3aa: CASSFYSSYNEQFF; CDR3nt: TGTGCCAGCAGCTTCTACAGCTCCTACAATGAGCAGTTCTTC
v_gene: TRBV2; abundance: NA; d_gene: NA; j_gene: TRBJ1-4; len: 13; CDR3aa: CASMTGVNEKLFF; CDR3nt: TGTGCCAGCATGACAGGAGTTAATGAAAAACTGTTTTTT
v_gene: TRBV28; abundance: NA; d_gene: TRBD2; j_gene: TRBJ2-2; len: 18; CDR3aa: CASRKRGGAGGNTGELFF; CDR3nt: TGTGCCAGCAGAAAGAGGGGGGGTGCGGGAGGAAACACCGGGGAGCTGTTTTTT
v_gene: TRBV5-6; abundance: NA; d_gene: NA; j_gene: TRBJ2-1; len: 13; CDR3aa: CASTSPGYNEQFF; CDR3nt: TGTGCCAGCACCTCTCCGGGCTACAATGAGCAGTTCTTC